These 20 T cell receptor beta chains originate from one sample sequenced in a study of T cell repertoires in cytomegalovirus infection. From the reads, TCRdb called clonotypes with MiXCR, one entry per CDR3 protein. This sample has 700,000 to 900,000 distinct CDR3 sequences; approximately 32% occur once, and the top ten carry about an eighth. Their antigens remain unidentified. Specimen: cultured CD8+ T cells from PBMCs, collected from culture after CMV antigen stimulation. The receptors derive from a human donor in good health (CMV status not recorded). Some clones in this sample may be carry-over from other donors' samples.

The DNA for the CDR3 is TGTGCCAGCAGCCAGTCGGATTCACCCCTCCACTTT. It codes for CASSQSDSPLHF. The rearrangement joins TRBV7-9 to TRBJ1-6; unclear D gene. CDR1 and CDR2 from the germline V gene are SEHNR and FQNEAQ (reference sequence). This CDR3 has 12 residues. The germline V and J ends were trimmed by 5 bases and 8 bases, with 7 bases remaining between them.

This clonotype was detected many times. This rearrangement joins TRBV7-2 to TRBJ2-1; D unresolved. There are 17 residues in the CDR3. Germline assignment: CDR1 SGHTA and CDR2 FQGNSA. V was pared by 5 bases and J by 2 bases, with 19 bases between. CDR3 nucleotide sequence: TGTGCCAGCAGCCCTTATCCGGTACACCTCGCCTACAATGAGCAGTTCTTC. Translating it yields CASSPYPVHLAYNEQFF. Using reference TRBV7-2 and TRBJ2-1 for the parts outside the CDR3, the full variable domain is GAGVSQSPSNKVTEKGKDVELRCDPISGHTALYWYRQSLGQGLEFLIYFQGNSAPDKSGLPSDRFSAERTGGSVSTLTIQRTQQEDSAVYLCASSPYPVHLAYNEQFFGPGTRLTVL.

The chain uses TRBV6-5 and TRBJ2-3, with 13 bases matching TRBD2. J lost 1 base, V lost 2 bases, and 0 bases had no gene match. The CDR3 length is 16 residues. The germline V gene has CDR1 MNHEY and CDR2 SVGAGI. The CDR3 protein is CASSYGLAGGTDTQYF. The CDR3 DNA reads TGTGCCAGCAGTTACGGACTAGCGGGGGGCACAGATACGCAGTATTTT.

The chain has TRBV27 and TRBJ1-2, with D possibly being TRBD1 (5 bases). The CDR3 runs 14 residues. Germline assignment: CDR1 MNHEY and CDR2 SMNVEV (reference sequence). The V gene lost 5 bases and the J gene lost 4 bases, with 14 bases spanning the gap. The CDR3 nucleotides read TGTGCCAGCAGTCCCCTCGGGACCCCCTATGGCTACACCTTC. Amino acid sequence: CASSPLGTPYGYTF.

This chain links TRBV11-3 with TRBJ2-1; no reliable D call. The CDR3 length is 13 residues. The germline V gene encodes CDR1 SGHNT and CDR2 YENEEA. Trimming cost V 4 bases and J 5 bases, with 9 bases left between them. The CDR3 here is CASSSYTHNEQFF. DNA of the CDR3: TGTGCCAGCAGCTCCTATACCCACAATGAGCAGTTCTTC.

This clonotype was seen ten or more times. The V and J genes are TRBV7-6 and TRBJ2-2, with 11 bases that match TRBD1. The V and J ends lost 5 bases and 4 bases, in that order; junction bases with no gene match: 12. The CDR3 consists of 18 residues. Germline loops: CDR1 SGHVS, CDR2 FNYEAQ. The CDR3 DNA follows: TGTGCCAGCAGCCCGACCCGGACAGGGGGCGCGAGCACCGGGGAGCTGTTTTTT. As protein: CASSPTRTGGASTGELFF.

This clonotype appeared many times. The CDR3 nucleotides are TGTGCCAGCAGCTTAGAGGCTAGCGGGGGGACCTACGAGCAGTACTTC. Protein: CASSLEASGGTYEQYF. The chain combines TRBV7-2 with TRBJ2-7; TRBD2 agrees at 11 bases. The CDR3 consists of 16 residues. V trimming: 1 base; J trimming: 2 bases; junction bases outside the gene matches: 4. CDR1 is SGHTA and CDR2 is FQGNSA in the germline V gene.

This clonotype was picked up a small number of times. The chain carries TRBV12-5 and TRBJ1-5, with TRBD1 matching over 9 bases. Per germline, CDR1 LGHNT and CDR2 FRNRAP. With V trimmed by 1 base and J by 3 bases, 1 base remained unmatched. The CDR3 extends over 15 amino acids. As DNA, the CDR3 is TGTGCTAGTGGTTTGGGGACAGGGGCCAATCAGCCCCAGCATTTT. Amino acids: CASGLGTGANQPQHF.

This clonotype appeared once. The rearrangement links TRBV12-5 to TRBJ1-2, with 7 positions matching TRBD1. This CDR3 has 14 residues. CDR1 and CDR2 (germline): LGHNT, FRNRAP. The junction had 4 bases not matched to a gene; V was cut back by 3 bases and J by 3 bases. In DNA, the CDR3 is TGTGCTAGTGGTTTCCAGGGGGGGGACTATGGCTACACCTTC. This sequence encodes CASGFQGGDYGYTF.

V and J are TRBV27 and TRBJ2-7, with D possibly TRBD1 on 6 matching bases. CDR1 is MNHEY, CDR2 SMNVEV, per germline (reference sequence). Trimming stripped 5 bases from V and 5 bases from J, with 13 bases between. This CDR3 comprises 13 residues. The CDR3 coding sequence is TGTGCCAGCAGTGTCTCAGGGGTGCACGAGCAGTACTTC. Translation: CASSVSGVHEQYF.

J is TRBJ2-7 and V is TRBV6-4, with D hard to call. The CDR3 contains 14 residues. V lost 6 bases and J 6 bases, leaving 18 bases between the germline ends. Germline lookup yields CDR1 MRHNA and CDR2 SNTAGT. This chain's CDR3 is CASSPTGQASEQYF. Here the CDR3 DNA reads TGTGCCAGCAGCCCTACCGGGCAGGCCAGCGAGCAGTACTTC.

This clonotype showed up many times. The CDR3 DNA reads as TGCAGTGCTTACGGGACCCAGAGCAATCAGCCCCAGCATTTT. Encoded protein: CSAYGTQSNQPQHF. This chain links TRBV20-1 with TRBJ1-5; a possible D gene is TRBD1 (5 bases). CDR1 is DFQATT, CDR2 SNEGSKA, per germline (reference sequence). This CDR3 is built from 14 residues. The V end lost 5 bases, the J end lost 1 base, and 12 bases lay between the germline ends.

The sample holds a few counts of this clonotype. The J gene is TRBJ2-1, the V gene TRBV7-9; 7 nucleotides line up with TRBD1. The CDR3 length is 14 residues. V shed 10 bases and J 2 bases; nucleotides not matched to a gene: 8. Germline V gene data show CDR1 as SEHNR and CDR2 as FQNEAQ (reference sequence). The CDR3 protein is CATERQGPYNEQFF. The DNA of the CDR3 is TGTGCCACCGAAAGACAGGGTCCCTACAATGAGCAGTTCTTC.

The table lists this clonotype with a few counts. This sequence joins TRBV6-1 and TRBJ2-5, with D tentatively TRBD2 (6 bases). Germline V gene data show CDR1 as MNHNS and CDR2 as SASEGT. Trimming stripped 5 bases from V and 2 bases from J, with 12 bases between. The CDR3 totals 14 residues. The CDR3 DNA reads as TGTGCCAGCAGTCACGAGCGGGTTCAAGAGACCCAGTACTTC. Translating gives CASSHERVQETQYF.

CDR3 DNA sequence: TGTGCCAGCAGCTTACTAGCGGGGGGTCGACAGACCCAGTACTTC. This encodes CASSLLAGGRQTQYF. The chain couples TRBV7-3 to TRBJ2-5; 11 bases line up with TRBD2. The J segment lost 6 bases and the V segment lost 2 bases, leaving 5 bases of the junction unmatched. CDR3 length equals 15 residues. Germline loops: CDR1 SGHTA, CDR2 FQGTGA.

The chain links TRBV7-6 to TRBJ2-5; the match to TRBD2 covers 15 bases. With 3 bases clipped from V and 2 bases from J, the junction kept 1 base outside the gene matches. Germline values: CDR1 SGHVS, CDR2 FNYEAQ. This CDR3 spans 16 amino acids. This chain's CDR3 is CASSFGTSGGQETQYF. The CDR3 region has the DNA TGTGCCAGCAGCTTCGGGACTAGCGGGGGGCAAGAGACCCAGTACTTC.

This chain joins TRBV6-5 and TRBJ2-1, with D perhaps matching TRBD2 (5 bases). The CDR3 sequence is 15 residues long. The V end lost 1 base, the J end lost 4 bases, and 11 bases lay between the germline ends. From germline, CDR1 is MNHEY and CDR2 SVGAGI. The CDR3 sequence: CASSYFYTGYNEQFF. CDR3 coding DNA: TGTGCCAGCAGTTACTTCTACACGGGGTACAATGAGCAGTTCTTC.

Note on this clonotype: The junction differs from germline at one of its ends, possibly a read error. CDR3: CASSPSPAGMNTGELFF. In nucleotides, the CDR3 is TGTGCTAGCAGCCCATCCCCAGCGGGGATGAACACCGGGGAGCTGTTTTTT. The rearrangement uses TRBV7-6 and TRBJ2-2; 7 bases map to TRBD2. This CDR3 spans 17 amino acids. In germline, CDR1 is SGHVS, CDR2 FNYEAQ.

This clonotype was seen a handful of times. This rearrangement joins TRBV6-5 to TRBJ2-2; D is unclear. In germline, CDR1 is MNHEY, CDR2 SVGAGI. This CDR3 contains 14 residues. Trimming left V 0 bases short and J 6 bases short, with 8 bases between. CDR3 sequence: CASSYSRYAGELFF. CDR3 DNA sequence: TGTGCCAGCAGTTACTCACGGTACGCCGGGGAGCTGTTTTTT.

At least ten counts were recorded for this clonotype. This sequence joins TRBV12-3 or TRBV12-4 and TRBJ2-7; a possible D gene is TRBD2 (6 bases). V dropped 3 bases and J dropped 1 base, with 7 bases sitting between them. The CDR3 covers 13 residues. The CDR3 region is CASSFGGSYEQYF. The CDR3 DNA reads as TGTGCCAGCAGTTTTGGGGGGTCCTACGAGCAGTACTTC.